The 8 T cell receptor beta chains below all came from one sample that was sequenced in a study of T cell repertoires in cytomegalovirus infection. TCRdb reprocessed the reads with MiXCR, giving one entry per CDR3 protein. Here the sample spans some 200,000 distinct CDR3 sequences, approximately 19% being singletons. Sequencing was done on a sample of PBMCs. Source of these receptors: a human donor in good health (CMV status not recorded). Some clones in this sample may be carry-over from other donors' samples.

This clonotype was seen repeatedly, ten times or more. V usage is TRBV29-1 and J usage is TRBJ2-7; either TRBD1 or TRBD2 may fit D (6 bases each). The V gene lost 7 bases and the J gene lost 6 bases, with 16 bases spanning the gap. The CDR3 is 12 amino acids. Germline CDR1 reads SQVTM; CDR2 reads ANQGSEA. Here the CDR3 reads CSAYREAGEQYF. As DNA, the CDR3 is TGCAGCGCTTACAGGGAAGCGGGCGAGCAGTACTTC.

This clonotype was seen ten or more times. The genes are TRBV7-8 and TRBJ2-3; TRBD2 matches at 11 bases. The CDR3 totals 16 residues. From germline, CDR1 is SGHVS and CDR2 FQNEAQ. V lost 1 base to trimming and J lost 4 bases; unmatched junction nucleotides: 4. The CDR3 DNA reads TGTGCCAGCAGCTTAGAACTAGCGGGAGTTTCAGATACGCAGTATTTT. It yields the protein CASSLELAGVSDTQYF.

This clonotype showed up just a few times. The chain is built from TRBV12-3 or TRBV12-4 and TRBJ2-5; no reliable D call. V lost 4 bases, J lost 0 bases, and 15 bases lay in between. There are 16 residues in the CDR3. The CDR3 loop is CASSSRRDRYQETQYF. The CDR3 DNA reads TGTGCCAGCAGTTCGCGAAGGGATAGGTACCAAGAGACCCAGTACTTC.

This clonotype came up many times. The V and J genes are TRBV6-1 and TRBJ1-6; D gene unclear. Germline CDR1 is MNHNS and CDR2 is SASEGT. The V gene lost 1 base and the J gene lost 9 bases, with 10 bases spanning the gap. This CDR3 has 14 amino acids. The chain's CDR3 is CASSEEGATSPLHF. CDR3 coding DNA: TGTGCCAGCAGTGAAGAAGGAGCCACTTCACCCCTCCACTTT.

This clonotype was observed a handful of times. The chain has TRBV5-1 and TRBJ1-1; D gene unclear. The CDR3 extends over 15 amino acids. CDR1 and CDR2 from the germline V gene are SGHRS and YFSETQ. V dropped 0 bases and J dropped 2 bases, with 11 bases sitting between them. The CDR3 DNA sequence: TGCGCCAGCAGCTTGGAGGACTCTTTAAACACTGAAGCTTTCTTT. Protein: CASSLEDSLNTEAFF.

The V call is TRBV12-3 or TRBV12-4, the J call TRBJ2-5, with D possibly matching TRBD2 (5 bases). The CDR3 extends over 13 amino acids. V lost 6 bases, J lost 1 base, and 9 bases lay in between. The CDR3 DNA reads TGTGCCAGCAGATCGGACTTCCAAGAGACCCAGTACTTC. Translation: CASRSDFQETQYF.

The J gene is TRBJ2-1, the V gene TRBV2, with D perhaps assigned TRBD1 or TRBD2 (6 bases each). Between the trimmed V and J ends, which lost 11 bases and 4 bases, there was a span of 15 bases. CDR3 size: 13 residues. Per germline, CDR1 SNHLY and CDR2 FYNNEI. CDR3 sequence (DNA): TGTGCCTCCGGAGGGGGATCGTACAATGAGCAGTTCTTC. Its translation is CASGGGSYNEQFF. Based on the CDR3 plus reference TRBV2 and TRBJ2-1, the full variable domain is EPEVTQTPSHQVTQMGQEVILRCVPISNHLYFYWYRQILGQKVEFLVSFYNNEISEKSEIFDDQFSVERPDGSNFTLKIRSTKLEDSAMYFCASGGGSYNEQFFGPGTRLTVL.

This clonotype has a handful of counts. The chain is built from TRBV20-1 and TRBJ2-5; 8 bases line up with TRBD2. CDR1 DFQATT and CDR2 SNEGSKA come from the germline V gene (reference sequence). V was clipped by 3 bases and J by 5 bases; unmatched bases: 2. This CDR3 has 12 residues. The CDR3 loop reads CSASGRAETQYF. The CDR3 nucleotides read TGCAGTGCTAGCGGGAGGGCGGAGACCCAGTACTTC.